This T cell receptor (beta chain) appears in the sequencing data of a study of cytomegalovirus exposure and HLA in healthy donors. Study context: It was reported in a later analysis that the 95 to 150 validation repertoires used the same platform as the roughly 670 first-cohort repertoires.

The donors formed part of the approximately 120-subject validation cohort, distinct from the approximately 670-subject first cohort. Sequencing was performed with immunoSEQ multiplex PCR; in TCRdb, only in-frame clones are kept and a portion is missing. The table lists hundreds of thousands of clones, 86% of them singletons. This clone was observed once. Its cognate antigen is unknown. Trimming at V came to 2 bases and at J to 6 bases, leaving 2 bases not matched to a gene. The V gene's germline CDR1 is GTSNPN and CDR2 SVGIG (reference sequence). There are 13 residues in the CDR3. Findings of the study overall: CMV antigen specificity of three CMV-associated chains was confirmed in vitro. Published work reported that the classifier diagnosed cytomegalovirus status with high specificity and sensitivity.

The TCR originated in a woman between 18 and 29 years old in good health and CMV-seronegative. The V call is TRBV30, the J call TRBJ2-2, with 8 positions matching TRBD1. The sample taken for sequencing was PBMCs. The CDR3 DNA follows: TGTGCCTGGAGTAAACAGGGGGCCGGGGAGCTGTTTTTT. As protein: CAWSKQGAGELFF.